The T cell receptor beta chain under discussion was sequenced for a study of naive and memory T cell subsets. Trimming at V came to 6 bases and at J to 0 bases, leaving 4 bases not matched to a gene. This CDR3 spans 14 amino acids. The beta constant-region primer was an equimolar mix of two oligonucleotides covering TRBC1 and TRBC2. The ligated cDNA underwent four PCR rounds using SP2 and nested alpha and beta constant-region primers. TCRdb reprocessed the UMI-ligation and nested PCR reads with MiXCR, giving one entry per CDR3 protein. This table holds over 100,000 distinct CDR3 sequences, just over 35% found once. CD4 T cells were positively selected, then CD8 T cells from the CD4-negative fraction. Four subsets defined by CD45RA and CD27 were sorted after CD3, CD4, CD8 and live/dead staining.

The material sequenced was central memory CD4+ T cells from blood. This rearrangement joins TRBV12-3 or TRBV12-4 to TRBJ1-1, with 7 bases identical to TRBD1. The receptor's source is a human donor in good health. The CDR3 DNA reads as TGTGCCAGCAGGGAGGGGACAGTGAACACTGAAGCTTTCTTT. The encoded protein is CASREGTVNTEAFF.